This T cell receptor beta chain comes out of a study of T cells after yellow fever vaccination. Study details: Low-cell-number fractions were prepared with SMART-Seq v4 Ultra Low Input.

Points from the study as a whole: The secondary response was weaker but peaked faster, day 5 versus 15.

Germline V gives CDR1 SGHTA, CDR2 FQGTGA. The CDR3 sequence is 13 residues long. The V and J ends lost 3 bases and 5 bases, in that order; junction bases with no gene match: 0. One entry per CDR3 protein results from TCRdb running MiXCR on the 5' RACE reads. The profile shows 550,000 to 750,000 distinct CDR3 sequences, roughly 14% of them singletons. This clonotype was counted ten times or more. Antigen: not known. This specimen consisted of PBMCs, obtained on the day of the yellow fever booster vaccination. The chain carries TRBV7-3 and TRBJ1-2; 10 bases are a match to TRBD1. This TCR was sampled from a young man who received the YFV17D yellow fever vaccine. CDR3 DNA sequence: TGTGCCAGCAGCTTGGGACAGGGGTATGGCTACACCTTC. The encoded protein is CASSLGQGYGYTF.